This section outlines one T cell receptor (beta chain) sequence together with its context. Its antigen remains unidentified. Base quality data are lacking; no much larger clone is found one base away. Trimming costs V 3 bases and J 1 base, and their ends lie 13 bases apart. CDR1 and CDR2, looked up from the germline V gene (reference sequence), are DFQATT and SNEGSKA. Taken from cysteine to phenylalanine, the CDR3 has 15 residues. The only DNA kept is the CDR3, 45 bases in frame from the first base. In light of the paper, this sample's treatment or condition label describes: live attenuated yellow fever vaccine strain. PBMCs were isolated from peripheral blood using a standard Ficoll-Paque protocol. Dynabeads CD4 and CD8 positive selection kits were used to isolate the CD4 and CD8 T-cell fractions. TriZol was used to extract RNA from bulk PBMCs, CD4 and CD8 fractions, and dextramer-positive and dextramer-negative fractions.

TCR cDNA was synthesized by 5'RACE template switching, which introduced a universal primer site and unique molecular identifiers. Priming of cDNA synthesis was performed from both the TCR alpha and TCR beta constant segments. Libraries were amplified in two PCR steps, with sample barcodes and sequencing adapters added in the second step. Sequencing of the libraries was done on either Illumina HiSeq 2500 (2x100 bp) or NovaSeq (2x150 bp). For the original study's pipeline: MIGEC was used to demultiplex reads and collapse the reads into UMI consensus sequences, and MiXCR was used for V(D)J alignment. Clonotypes responding to the vaccine were identified with edgeR on replicate PBMC samples, with the criteria of FDR below 0.01 and a log2 fold change above 5 up to day 15. Each bulk clonotype was labeled CD4 or CD8 based on which sequenced repertoire, CD4 or CD8, contained the clonotype at higher abundance. The raw public data were reprocessed by TCRdb itself: fastp quality trimming at Q25, MiXCR clonotype calling, in-frame beta chains only. Duplicate CDR3 protein sequences are folded into a single record with the most common DNA and genes. The V and J calls follow TCRdb's processing rather than the paper's. In this sample the table shows roughly 250,000 distinct CDR3 sequences, over 10% of which occur a single time. Clones ranked in the top ten supply roughly 0.5% of the sample.

The data stem from a study of T cells after yellow fever vaccination (dated by TCRdb to about 2019). Regarding the research as a whole: The SMART-Seq v4 Ultra Low Input RNA kit was used to prepare libraries from fractions with low cell numbers. The cohort comprised two healthy male donors, one aged 18 to 30 and one aged 30 to 40 years. To track T-cell clones before and after primary and booster YFV17D yellow fever vaccination, bulk TCR alpha and beta repertoires were sequenced longitudinally. Blood samples were taken at several timepoints before and after primary and secondary immunization, and bulk PBMC replicates and cell subsets were isolated.

Overall study results and their limits: Because abundant contaminating clonotypes from the bulk population could be contained in FACS-sorted repertoires, computational filtering was required. Because the study included only a couple of donors, the extent to which the findings can be generalized is limited. Most clones expanded after primary vaccination (almost 98% of CD4 and roughly 91% of CD8) were re-detected after the booster, suggesting that broad memory maintenance occurred. The secondary T-cell response was weaker than the primary response but faster, peaking on day 5 instead of day 15. A small fraction of clonotypes appeared in both the CD4 and CD8 compartments, likely as a result of convergent recombination.

This clonotype was obtained from a man aged 25 to 40 who received the YFV17D yellow fever vaccine. The chain was built from TRBV20-1 and TRBJ2-1, and the D gene may be TRBD2, 5 bases matching. This specimen was CD4+ T cells sorted from PBMCs, taken 45 days after the yellow fever booster vaccination. The CDR3 corresponds to CSARREEYSYNEQFF. DNA sequence: TGCAGTGCTAGGAGGGAAGAATATTCCTACAATGAGCAGTTCTTC.